This TCR beta chain was sequenced for a study of blood T cell repertoires in COVID-19. V lost 6 bases to trimming and J lost 7 bases, with 7 bases between them. The CDR3 is made up of 12 amino acids. CDR1 MNHEY and CDR2 SVGAGI come from the germline V gene. As processed by the authors: How many nucleated cells were present was estimated from reference gene primer amplification. TCRdb's table, derived via immunoSEQ multiplex PCR, lists solely in-frame clones and lacks some. V and J calls plus clone size are reproduced from that table; the DNA served to infer D and trimming. The data contain about 300,000 clones, about 89% of them seen just once; the ten biggest clones take up approximately 2.4%.

V and J are TRBV6-5 and TRBJ1-6; D not certain. Sequenced input: PBMCs or T cells enriched from blood (not recorded which). This clonotype was sampled from a woman under 30 who had recovered from COVID-19. CDR3 region: CASSWLNSPLHF. CDR3 in DNA: TGTGCCAGCAGCTGGCTGAATTCACCCCTCCACTTT.